The source of this T cell receptor beta chain is a study of cytomegalovirus exposure and HLA in healthy donors. Germline lookup yields CDR1 SNHLY and CDR2 FYNNEI. The length of the CDR3 is 11 residues. With V trimmed by 5 bases and J by 11 bases, 3 bases remained unmatched. As for this clone: Its antigen is as yet unknown.

Points from the study as a whole: In a later analysis, approximately 15,000 TCR beta sequences were associated with HLA alleles at 0.05 false discovery rate.

The primer mix had 60 Vbeta and 13 Jbeta primers. The data were produced by immunoSEQ multiplex PCR, yet TCRdb's version contains in-frame clones alone and is incomplete. The sample holds over 95,000 clones; around three quarters are singletons and the top ten take less than 3.5%. The specimen sequenced was PBMCs. This clonotype was sampled from a female donor in good health and CMV-seronegative. J is TRBJ1-1 and V is TRBV2; 9 positions match TRBD1. CDR3 sequence: CASSMDRGAFF. The CDR3 DNA follows: TGTGCCAGCAGTATGGACAGGGGTGCTTTCTTT.